This T cell receptor (beta chain) was captured by sequencing in a study of PD-1 blockade in classical Hodgkin lymphoma. Overall study: Patients in the cohort were put on intravenous nivolumab, 3 mg/kg every 2 weeks. Study-level results: CD4+ TCR diversity climbed significantly by C4D1, unlike CD8+ TCR diversity.

V dropped 3 bases and J dropped 5; count of bases not matched to a gene: 5. The CDR3 covers 14 residues. Germline CDR1 reads SGHNT; CDR2 reads YYREEE (reference sequence). As to time point: cycle 4 day 1 (C4D1), after more than five weeks of nivolumab. Every one of the patients relapsed after autologous stem cell transplantation (brentuximab vedotin exposure was variable). Turning to this clone: What it binds is unknown.

Some clones are missing from TCRdb's copy, which holds only in-frame ones; the method was immunoSEQ multiplex PCR. The data contain 20,000 to 25,000 clones, over 70% of them singletons. The chain carries TRBV5-4 and TRBJ2-1; 7 positions match TRBD1. This clonotype was sampled from a human donor with classical Hodgkin lymphoma. The specimen comprised peripheral blood mononuclear cells (PBMCs), sampled before the fourth cycle of nivolumab. The CDR3 reads CASSWRQGDNEQFF. The CDR3 DNA sequence: TGTGCCAGCAGCTGGCGACAGGGAGACAATGAGCAGTTCTTC. The whole variable domain, filled in from reference TRBV5-4 and TRBJ2-1, reads ETGVTQSPTHLIKTRGQQVTLRCSSQSGHNTVSWYQQALGQGPQFIFQYYREEENGRGNFPPRFSGLQFPNYSSELNVNALELDDSALYLCASSWRQGDNEQFFGPGTRLTVL.